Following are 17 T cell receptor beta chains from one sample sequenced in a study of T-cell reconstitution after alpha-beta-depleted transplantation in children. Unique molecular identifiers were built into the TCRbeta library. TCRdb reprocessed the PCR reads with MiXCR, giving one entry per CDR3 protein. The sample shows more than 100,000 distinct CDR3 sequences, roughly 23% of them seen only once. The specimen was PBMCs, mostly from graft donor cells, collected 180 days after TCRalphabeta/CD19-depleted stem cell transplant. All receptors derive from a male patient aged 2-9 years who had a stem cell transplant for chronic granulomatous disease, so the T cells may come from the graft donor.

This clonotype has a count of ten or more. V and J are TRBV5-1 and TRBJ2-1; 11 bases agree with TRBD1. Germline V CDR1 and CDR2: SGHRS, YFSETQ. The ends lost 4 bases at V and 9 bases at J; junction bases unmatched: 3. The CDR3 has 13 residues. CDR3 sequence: CASSAGQGAEQFF. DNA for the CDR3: TGCGCCAGCAGCGCCGGACAGGGGGCTGAGCAGTTCTTC.

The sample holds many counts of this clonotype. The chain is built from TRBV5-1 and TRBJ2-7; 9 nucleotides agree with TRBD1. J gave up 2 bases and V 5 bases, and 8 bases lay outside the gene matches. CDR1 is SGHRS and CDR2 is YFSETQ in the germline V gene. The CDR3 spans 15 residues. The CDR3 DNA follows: TGCGCCAGCAGTCCCCTAAGGGACAGGGCCTACGAGCAGTACTTC. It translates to CASSPLRDRAYEQYF.

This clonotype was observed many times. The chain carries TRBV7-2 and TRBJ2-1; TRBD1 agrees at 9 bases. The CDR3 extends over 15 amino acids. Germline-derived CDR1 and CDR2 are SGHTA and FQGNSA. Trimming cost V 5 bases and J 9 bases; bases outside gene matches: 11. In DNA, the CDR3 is TGTGCCAGCAGCCTCTGGACAGGGGACGTTCTTGAGCAGTTCTTC. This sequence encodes CASSLWTGDVLEQFF.

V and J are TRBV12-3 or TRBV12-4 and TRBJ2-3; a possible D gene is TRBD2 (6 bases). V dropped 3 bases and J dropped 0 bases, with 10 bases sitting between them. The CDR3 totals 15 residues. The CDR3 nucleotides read TGTGCCAGCAGTTTGGCGGGACTCAGCACAGATACGCAGTATTTT. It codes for CASSLAGLSTDTQYF.

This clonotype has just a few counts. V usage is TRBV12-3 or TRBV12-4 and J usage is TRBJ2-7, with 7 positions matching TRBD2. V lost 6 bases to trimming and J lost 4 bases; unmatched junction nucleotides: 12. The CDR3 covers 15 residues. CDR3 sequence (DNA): TGTGCCAGCAGCTCCGGGAGGACTCCCCATTACGAGCAGTACTTC. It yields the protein CASSSGRTPHYEQYF.

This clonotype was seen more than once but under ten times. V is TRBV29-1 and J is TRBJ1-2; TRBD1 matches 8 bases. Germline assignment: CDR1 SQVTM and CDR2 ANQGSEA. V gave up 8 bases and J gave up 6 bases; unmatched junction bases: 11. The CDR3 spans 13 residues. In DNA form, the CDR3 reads TGCAGCACCGCCGGACAGGGTCGGGATGGCTACACCTTC. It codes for CSTAGQGRDGYTF.

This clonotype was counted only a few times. CDR3 DNA: TGTGCCAGCAGCTTAGGACTAGCGGGGGCTGGGACCGGGGAGCTGTTTTTT. Amino acid sequence: CASSLGLAGAGTGELFF. J is TRBJ2-2 and V is TRBV7-2; 12 bases align to TRBD2. With V trimmed by 1 base and J by 5 bases, 5 bases remained unmatched. This CDR3 is built from 17 residues. Germline CDR1 reads SGHTA; CDR2 reads FQGNSA.

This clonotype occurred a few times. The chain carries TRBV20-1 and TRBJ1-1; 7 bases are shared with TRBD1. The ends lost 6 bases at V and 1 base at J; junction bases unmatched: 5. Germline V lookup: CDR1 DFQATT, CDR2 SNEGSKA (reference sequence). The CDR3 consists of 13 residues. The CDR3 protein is CSAPGQQNTEAFF. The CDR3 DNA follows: TGCAGTGCCCCGGGACAGCAGAACACTGAAGCTTTCTTT.

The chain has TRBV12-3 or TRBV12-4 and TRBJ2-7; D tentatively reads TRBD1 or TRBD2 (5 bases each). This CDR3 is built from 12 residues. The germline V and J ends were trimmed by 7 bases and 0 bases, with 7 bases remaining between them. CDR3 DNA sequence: TGTGCCAGCACCGGGGCCTCCTACGAGCAGTACTTC. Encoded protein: CASTGASYEQYF.

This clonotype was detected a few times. DNA for the CDR3: TGCAGTGCTAGGGGGGGGGGAGACACTGAAGCTTTCTTT. Its protein is CSARGGGDTEAFF. The V gene is TRBV20-1, the J gene TRBJ1-1, with D possibly TRBD1 on 5 matching bases. Looked up from germline, CDR1 is DFQATT and CDR2 is SNEGSKA (reference sequence). The CDR3 loop spans 13 amino acids. V lost 3 bases, J lost 3 bases, and 11 bases lay in between.

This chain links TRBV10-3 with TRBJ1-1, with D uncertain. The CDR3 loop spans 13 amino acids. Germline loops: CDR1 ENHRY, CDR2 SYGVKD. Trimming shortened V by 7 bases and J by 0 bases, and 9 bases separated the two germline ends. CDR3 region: CAITNSMNTEAFF. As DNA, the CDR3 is TGTGCCATCACCAACAGCATGAACACTGAAGCTTTCTTT.

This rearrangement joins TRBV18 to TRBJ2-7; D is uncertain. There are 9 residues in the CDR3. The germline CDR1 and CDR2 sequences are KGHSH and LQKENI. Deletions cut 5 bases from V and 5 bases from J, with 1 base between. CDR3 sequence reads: CASSDEQYF. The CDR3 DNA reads TGTGCCAGCTCAGACGAGCAGTACTTC. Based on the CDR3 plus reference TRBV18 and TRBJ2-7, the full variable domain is NAGVMQNPRHLVRRRGQEARLRCSPMKGHSHVYWYRQLPEEGLKFMVYLQKENIIDESGMPKERFSAEFPKEGPSILRIQQVVRGDSAAYFCASSDEQYFGPGTRLTVT.

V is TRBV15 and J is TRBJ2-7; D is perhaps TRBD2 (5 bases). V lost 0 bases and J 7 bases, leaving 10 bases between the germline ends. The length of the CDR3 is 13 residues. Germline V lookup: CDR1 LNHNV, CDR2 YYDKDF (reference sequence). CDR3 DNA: TGTGCCACCAGCAGAGAGGCCGGCGGGGAGCAGTACTTC. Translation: CATSREAGGEQYF.

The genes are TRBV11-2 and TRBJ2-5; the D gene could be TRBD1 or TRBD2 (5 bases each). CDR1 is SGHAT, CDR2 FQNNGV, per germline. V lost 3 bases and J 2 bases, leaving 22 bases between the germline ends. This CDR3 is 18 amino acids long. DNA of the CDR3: TGTGCCAGCAGCTTCACGGGGTCGGCAGGGTGGAAACAAGAGACCCAGTACTTC. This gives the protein CASSFTGSAGWKQETQYF.

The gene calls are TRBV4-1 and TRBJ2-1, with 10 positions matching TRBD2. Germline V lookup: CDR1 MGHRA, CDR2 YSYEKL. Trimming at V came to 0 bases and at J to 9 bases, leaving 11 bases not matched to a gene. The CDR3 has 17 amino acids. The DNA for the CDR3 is TGCGCCAGCAGCCAAGAATCCAGACTAGCGGGCCTACTTGAGCAGTTCTTC. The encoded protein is CASSQESRLAGLLEQFF.

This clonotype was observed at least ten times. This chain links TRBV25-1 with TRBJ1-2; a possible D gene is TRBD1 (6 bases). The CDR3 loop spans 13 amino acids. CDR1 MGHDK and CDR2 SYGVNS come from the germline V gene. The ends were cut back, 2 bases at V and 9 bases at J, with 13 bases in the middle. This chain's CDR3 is CASSEPGQGRYTF. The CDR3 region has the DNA TGTGCCAGCAGTGAACCGGGACAAGGGCGCTACACCTTC.

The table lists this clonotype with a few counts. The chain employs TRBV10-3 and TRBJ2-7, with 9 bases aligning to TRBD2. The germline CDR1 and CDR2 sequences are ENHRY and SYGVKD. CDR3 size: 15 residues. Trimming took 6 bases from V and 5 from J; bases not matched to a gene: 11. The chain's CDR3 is CAIRRGLANPNEQYF. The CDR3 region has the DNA TGTGCCATCAGGAGGGGACTAGCAAACCCTAACGAGCAGTACTTC.